The present T cell receptor beta chain was sequenced within a study of early T cells in non-severe SARS-CoV-2 infection. Study as a whole: Sequencing targeted bulk RNA from unsorted whole blood, leaving chains unpaired. Regarding the study as a whole: Lookups in VDJdb leaned toward anti-spike CD8 responses and missed private and CD4 specificities.

Of note for this clonotype: What it binds is not known.

In germline, CDR1 is SGHRS, CDR2 YFSETQ. V lost 0 bases and J lost 1; bases outside the gene matches: 6. This CDR3 spans 19 amino acids. As part of library construction, unique molecular identifiers were attached to individual cDNA molecules. MiXCR was run by TCRdb on the 5' RACE reads, yielding one entry per CDR3 protein. The sample carries about 100,000 distinct CDR3 sequences, around an eighth recorded once. Source material: whole blood. The sequence was obtained from an adult who was a healthcare worker with PCR-confirmed SARS-CoV-2 infection or an uninfected control (not recorded which). This sequence joins TRBV5-1 and TRBJ2-4, with 14 bases identical to TRBD2. CDR3 sequence reads: CASSLAGTSGGPAKNIQYF. The CDR3 nucleotides read TGCGCCAGCAGCTTGGCCGGGACTAGCGGGGGTCCTGCCAAAAACATTCAGTACTTC. Full variable domain (rest looked up from reference TRBV5-1 and TRBJ2-4): KAGVTQTPRYLIKTRGQQVTLSCSPISGHRSVSWYQQTPGQGLQFLFEYFSETQRNKGNFPGRFSGRQFSNSRSEMNVSTLELGDSALYLCASSLAGTSGGPAKNIQYFGAGTRLSVL.